The clone carrying this T cell receptor beta chain appeared a few times. As yet, its antigen is unknown. The germline V gene has CDR1 MNHEY and CDR2 SVGAGI. The CDR3 is 14 residues long. Trimming took 6 bases from V and 7 from J; bases not matched to a gene: 6. The source of the sample is a study of cytotoxic CD8 clonotypes in ibrutinib-treated CLL. The study's findings and limits: Clonality increased at ibrutinib response and stayed stable in sustained remission. At progression, however, it fell back toward baseline.

The protocol was immunoSEQ multiplex PCR, while the TCRdb copy is restricted to in-frame clones and leaves out a portion. The sample contains more than 50,000 clones, around 52% of which appear only once. The source of this sequence is a human donor with chronic lymphocytic leukemia. The sequenced sample was PBMCs, obtained after 12 months of ibrutinib treatment. V and J are TRBV6-5 and TRBJ1-5; 10 nucleotides match TRBD1. The CDR3 nucleotides read TGTGCCAGCAGCCGGGACAGGGGACAGCAGCCCCAGCATTTT. Amino acids: CASSRDRGQQPQHF.